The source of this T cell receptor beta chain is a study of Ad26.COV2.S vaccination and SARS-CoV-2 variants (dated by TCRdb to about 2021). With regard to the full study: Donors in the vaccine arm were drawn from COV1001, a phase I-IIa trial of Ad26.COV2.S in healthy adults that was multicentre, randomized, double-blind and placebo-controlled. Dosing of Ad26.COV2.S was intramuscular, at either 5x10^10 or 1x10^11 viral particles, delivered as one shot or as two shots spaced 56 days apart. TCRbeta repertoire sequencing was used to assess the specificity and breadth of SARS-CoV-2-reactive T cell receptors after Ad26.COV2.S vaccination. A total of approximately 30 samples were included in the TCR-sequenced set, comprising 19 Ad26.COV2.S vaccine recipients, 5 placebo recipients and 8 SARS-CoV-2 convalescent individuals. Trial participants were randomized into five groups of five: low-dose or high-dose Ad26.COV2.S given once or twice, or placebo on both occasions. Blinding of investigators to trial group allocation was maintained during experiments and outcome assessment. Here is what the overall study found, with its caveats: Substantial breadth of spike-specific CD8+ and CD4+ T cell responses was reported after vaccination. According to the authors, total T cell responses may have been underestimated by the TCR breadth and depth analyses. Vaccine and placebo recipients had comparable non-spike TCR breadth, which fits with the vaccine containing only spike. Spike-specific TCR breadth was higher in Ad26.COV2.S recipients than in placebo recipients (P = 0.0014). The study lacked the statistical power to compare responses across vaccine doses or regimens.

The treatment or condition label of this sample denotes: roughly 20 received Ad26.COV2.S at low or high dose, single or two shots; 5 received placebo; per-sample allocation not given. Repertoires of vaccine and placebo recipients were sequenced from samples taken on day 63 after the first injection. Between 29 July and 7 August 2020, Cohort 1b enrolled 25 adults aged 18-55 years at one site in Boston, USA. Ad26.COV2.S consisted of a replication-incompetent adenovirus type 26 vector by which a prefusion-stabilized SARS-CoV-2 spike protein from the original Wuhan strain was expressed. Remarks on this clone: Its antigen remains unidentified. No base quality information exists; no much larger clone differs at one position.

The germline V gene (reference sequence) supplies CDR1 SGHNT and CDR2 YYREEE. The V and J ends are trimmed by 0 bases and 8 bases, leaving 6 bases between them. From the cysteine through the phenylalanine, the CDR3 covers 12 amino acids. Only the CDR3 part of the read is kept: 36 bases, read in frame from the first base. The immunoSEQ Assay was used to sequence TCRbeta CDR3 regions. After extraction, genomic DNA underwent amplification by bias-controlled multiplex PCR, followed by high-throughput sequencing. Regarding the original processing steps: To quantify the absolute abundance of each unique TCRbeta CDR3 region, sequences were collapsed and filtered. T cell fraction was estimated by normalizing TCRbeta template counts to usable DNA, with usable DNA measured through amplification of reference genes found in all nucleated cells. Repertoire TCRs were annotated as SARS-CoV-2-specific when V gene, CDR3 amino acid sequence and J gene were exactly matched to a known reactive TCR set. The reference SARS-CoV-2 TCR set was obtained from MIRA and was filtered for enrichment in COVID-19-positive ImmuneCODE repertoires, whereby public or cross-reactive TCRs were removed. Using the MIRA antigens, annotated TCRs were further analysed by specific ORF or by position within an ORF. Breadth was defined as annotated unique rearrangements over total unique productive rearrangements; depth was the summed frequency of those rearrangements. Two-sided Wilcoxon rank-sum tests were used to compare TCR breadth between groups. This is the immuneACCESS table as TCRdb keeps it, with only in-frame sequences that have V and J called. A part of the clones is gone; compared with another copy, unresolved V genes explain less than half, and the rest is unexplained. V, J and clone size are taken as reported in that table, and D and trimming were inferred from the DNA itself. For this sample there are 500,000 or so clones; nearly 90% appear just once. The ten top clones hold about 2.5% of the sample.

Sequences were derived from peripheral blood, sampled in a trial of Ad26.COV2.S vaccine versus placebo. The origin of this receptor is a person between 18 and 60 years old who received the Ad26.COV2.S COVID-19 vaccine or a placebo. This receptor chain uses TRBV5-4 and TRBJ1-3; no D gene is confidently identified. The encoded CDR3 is CASSLDGDTIYF. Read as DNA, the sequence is TGTGCCAGCAGCTTGGACGGAGACACCATATATTTT. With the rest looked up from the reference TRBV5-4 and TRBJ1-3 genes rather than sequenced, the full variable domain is ETGVTQSPTHLIKTRGQQVTLRCSSQSGHNTVSWYQQALGQGPQFIFQYYREEENGRGNFPPRFSGLQFPNYSSELNVNALELDDSALYLCASSLDGDTIYFGEGSWLTVV.